The sequence of this TCR beta chain was determined in a study of CD8 T cells in Susac syndrome. It was with random hexamers that about 0.45 to 1 ug RNA was reverse transcribed. From the immunoSEQ multiplex PCR reads, TCRdb called clonotypes with MiXCR, one entry per CDR3 protein. This sample has about 180,000 distinct CDR3 sequences; 90% to 97% occur once, and the top ten carry under 0.095%. This receptor was taken from a human donor with multiple sclerosis. Sequencing was done on a sample of CD4+ T cells from PBMCs.

The CDR3 region has the DNA TGTGCCAGCAGTAGGGGGGGTTGGGGCACTGAAGCTTTCTTT. Amino acid sequence: CASSRGGWGTEAFF. The chain employs TRBV25-1 and TRBJ1-1; tentative D call: TRBD1 (6 bases). Trimming stripped 5 bases from V and 4 bases from J, with 14 bases between. The CDR3 loop spans 14 amino acids. CDR1 MGHDK and CDR2 SYGVNS come from the germline V gene. Filled out from reference TRBV25-1 and TRBJ1-1, the complete variable domain reads EADIYQTPRYLVIGTGKKITLECSQTMGHDKMYWYQQDPGMELHLIHYSYGVNSTEKGDLSSESTVSRIRTEHFPLTLESARPSHTSQYLCASSRGGWGTEAFFGQGTRLTVV.